This T cell receptor (beta chain) was found in a study of CD8 T cells in Susac syndrome. The CD8+ and CD4+ T cells were negatively isolated, with the TEMRA cells enriched by FACS. An amount of RNA that ranged from about 0.45 to 1 ug was reverse transcribed with random hexamers. TCRdb re-called the immunoSEQ multiplex PCR reads with MiXCR, one entry per CDR3 protein. The table lists some 300,000 distinct CDR3 sequences, approximately 85% of them singletons. Trimming removed 4 bases at V and 1 base at J, with 14 bases between. Per germline, CDR1 MDHEN and CDR2 SYDVKM. This CDR3 is 15 amino acids long. This sequence joins TRBV28 and TRBJ2-7, with D unclear. The receptor was derived from a human donor with multiple sclerosis. Sequenced sample: CD8+ T cells from PBMCs. The CDR3 coding sequence is TGTGCCAGCAGTTACCCCGAAGATTCGTCCTACGAGCAGTACTTC. Its translation is CASSYPEDSSYEQYF.